This T cell receptor beta chain was identified during a study of blood T cell repertoires in COVID-19. Study-level information: Samples representing acute and convalescent COVID-19 were sourced from the United States, Italy and Spain. T cells, B-cell-depleted T cells, or PBMCs supplied cDNA or gDNA.

Per the authors' pipeline: Researchers report that nucleated cell counts were estimated from reference gene primer amplification. The data were produced by immunoSEQ multiplex PCR, yet TCRdb's version contains in-frame clones alone and is incomplete. V and J calls plus clone size are reproduced from that table; the DNA served to infer D and trimming. The data contain about 72,000 clones, 88% of them singletons. The V and J ends lost 4 bases and 7 bases, in that order; junction bases with no gene match: 9. The CDR3 has 13 residues. Germline V gene data show CDR1 as GTSNPN and CDR2 as SVGIG (reference sequence).

This TCR was sampled from a man over 45 with acute or convalescent COVID-19. Sequencing was performed on peripheral blood. This chain connects TRBV30 to TRBJ1-1, with TRBD1 matching over 7 bases. The CDR3 DNA is TGTGCCTGGAAGGGGACAGTCCGTTTTGAAGCTTTCTTT. Translating gives CAWKGTVRFEAFF.